This T cell receptor (beta chain) emerged from a study of cytomegalovirus exposure and HLA in healthy donors. With 60 Vbeta and 13 Jbeta primers, the PCR was carried out. The assay was immunoSEQ multiplex PCR, and TCRdb's table has in-frame clones only and misses some. The sample lists around 260,000 clones; about four fifths were seen once. Losses at the gene ends were 3 bases for V and 5 bases for J; bases not matched to a gene: 14. CDR3 length: 17 amino acids. Germline-derived CDR1 and CDR2 are MDHEN and SYDVKM. The source of this sequence is a girl aged 2-9 years in good health and CMV-seronegative. The sample was PBMCs. The V gene is TRBV28, the J gene TRBJ2-3; 7 bases match TRBD1. The CDR3 here is CASSFSPDRDRRDTQYF. The CDR3 nucleotides read TGTGCCAGCAGTTTTTCCCCAGACAGGGATCGTAGAGATACGCAGTATTTT.